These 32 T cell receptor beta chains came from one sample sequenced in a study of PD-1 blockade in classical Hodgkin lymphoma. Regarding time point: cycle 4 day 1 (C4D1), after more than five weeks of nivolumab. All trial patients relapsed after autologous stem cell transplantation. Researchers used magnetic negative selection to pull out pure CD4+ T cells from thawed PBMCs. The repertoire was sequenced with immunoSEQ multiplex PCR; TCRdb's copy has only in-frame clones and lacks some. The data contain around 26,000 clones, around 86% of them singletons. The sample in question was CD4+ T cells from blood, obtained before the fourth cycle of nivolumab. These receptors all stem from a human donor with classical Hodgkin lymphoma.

CDR3 sequence: CASSGQGVSGANVLTF. DNA for the CDR3: TGCGCCAGCAGTGGGCAGGGAGTCTCTGGGGCCAACGTCCTGACTTTC. The chain combines TRBV10-2 with TRBJ2-6; possibly TRBD1 or TRBD2 for D (5 bases each). The CDR3 sequence is 16 residues long. V was cut by 4 bases and J by 0 bases, with 10 bases left in between. Per the germline V gene, CDR1 is WSHSY and CDR2 is SAAADI.

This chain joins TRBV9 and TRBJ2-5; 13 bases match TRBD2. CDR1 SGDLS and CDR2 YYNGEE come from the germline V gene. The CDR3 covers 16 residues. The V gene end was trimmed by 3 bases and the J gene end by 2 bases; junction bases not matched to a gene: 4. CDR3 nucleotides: TGTGCCAGCAGCGGGCCGACTAGCGGGGGGCAAGAGACCCAGTACTTC. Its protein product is CASSGPTSGGQETQYF.

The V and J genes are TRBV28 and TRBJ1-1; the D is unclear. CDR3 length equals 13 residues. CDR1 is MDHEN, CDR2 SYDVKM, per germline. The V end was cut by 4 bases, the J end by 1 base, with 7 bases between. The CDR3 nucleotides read TGTGCCAGCAGTTGGGAGCCGAACACTGAAGCTTTCTTT. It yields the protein CASSWEPNTEAFF.

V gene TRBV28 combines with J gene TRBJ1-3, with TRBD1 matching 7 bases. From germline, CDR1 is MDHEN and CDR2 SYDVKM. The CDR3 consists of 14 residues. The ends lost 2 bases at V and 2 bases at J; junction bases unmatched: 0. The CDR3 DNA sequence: TGTGCCAGCAGTTTACAGGGGGCTGGAAACACCATATATTTT. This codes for CASSLQGAGNTIYF. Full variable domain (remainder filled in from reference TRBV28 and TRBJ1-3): DVKVTQSSRYLVKRTGEKVFLECVQDMDHENMFWYRQDPGLGLRLIYFSYDVKMKEKGDIPEGYSVSREKKERFSLILESASTNQTSMYLCASSLQGAGNTIYFGEGSWLTVV.

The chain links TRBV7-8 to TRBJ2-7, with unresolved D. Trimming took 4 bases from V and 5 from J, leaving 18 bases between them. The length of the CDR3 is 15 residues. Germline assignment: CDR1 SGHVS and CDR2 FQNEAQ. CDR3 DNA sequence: TGTGCCAGCAGCTCCTTGGTTTGGGGTAACCACGAGCAGTACTTC. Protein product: CASSSLVWGNHEQYF.

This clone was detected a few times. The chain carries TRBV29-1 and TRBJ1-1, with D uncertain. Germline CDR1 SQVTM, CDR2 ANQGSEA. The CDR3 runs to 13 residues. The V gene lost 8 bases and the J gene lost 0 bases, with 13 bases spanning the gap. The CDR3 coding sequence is TGCAGCCACGAGGAAGGATTGAACACTGAAGCTTTCTTT. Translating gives CSHEEGLNTEAFF. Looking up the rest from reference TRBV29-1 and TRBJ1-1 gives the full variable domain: SAVISQKPSRDICQRGTSLTIQCQVDSQVTMMFWYRQQPGQSLTLIATANQGSEATYESGFVIDKFPISRPNLTFSTLTVSNMSPEDSSIYLCSHEEGLNTEAFFGQGTRLTVV.

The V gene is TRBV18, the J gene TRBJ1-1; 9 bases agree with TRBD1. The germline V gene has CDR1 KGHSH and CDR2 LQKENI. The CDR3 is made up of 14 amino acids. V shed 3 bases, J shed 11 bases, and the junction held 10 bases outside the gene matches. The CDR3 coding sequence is TGTGCCAGCTCACCGAACGACAGGGGGAGTATGGCTTTCTTT. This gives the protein CASSPNDRGSMAFF.

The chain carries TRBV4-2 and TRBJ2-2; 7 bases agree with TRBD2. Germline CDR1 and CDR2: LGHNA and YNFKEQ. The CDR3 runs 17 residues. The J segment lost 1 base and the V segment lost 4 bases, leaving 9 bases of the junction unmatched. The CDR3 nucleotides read TGTGCCAGCAGCCTCCTGCGGGGAGGGGAGAACACCGGGGAGCTGTTTTTT. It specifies CASSLLRGGENTGELFF.

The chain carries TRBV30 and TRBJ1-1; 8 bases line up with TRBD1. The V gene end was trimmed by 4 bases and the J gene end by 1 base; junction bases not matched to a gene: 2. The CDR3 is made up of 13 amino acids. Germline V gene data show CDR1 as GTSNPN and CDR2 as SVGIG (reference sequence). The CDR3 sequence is CAWTGTGNTEAFF. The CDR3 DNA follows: TGTGCCTGGACCGGGACAGGGAACACTGAAGCTTTCTTT.

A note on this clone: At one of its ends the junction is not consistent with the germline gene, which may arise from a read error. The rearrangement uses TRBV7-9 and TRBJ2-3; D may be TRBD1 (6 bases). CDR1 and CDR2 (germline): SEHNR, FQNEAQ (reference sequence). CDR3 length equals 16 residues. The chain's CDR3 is CASTLQGSSSTDTQYF. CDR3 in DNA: TGTGCCAGCACCTTACAGGGTTCTTCTAGCACAGATACGCAGTATTTT.

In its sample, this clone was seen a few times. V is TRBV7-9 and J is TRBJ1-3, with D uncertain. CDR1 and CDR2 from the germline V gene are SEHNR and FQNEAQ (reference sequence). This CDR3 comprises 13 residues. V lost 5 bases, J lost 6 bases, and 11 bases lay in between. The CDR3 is CASSLQESNTIYF. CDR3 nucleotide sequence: TGTGCCAGCAGCCTCCAGGAGTCAAACACCATATATTTT.

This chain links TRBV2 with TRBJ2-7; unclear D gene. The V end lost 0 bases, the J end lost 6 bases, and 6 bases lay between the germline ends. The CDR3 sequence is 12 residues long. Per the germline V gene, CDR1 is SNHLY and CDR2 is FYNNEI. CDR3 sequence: CASSEARGEQYF. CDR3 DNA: TGTGCCAGCAGTGAAGCGCGTGGCGAGCAGTACTTC.

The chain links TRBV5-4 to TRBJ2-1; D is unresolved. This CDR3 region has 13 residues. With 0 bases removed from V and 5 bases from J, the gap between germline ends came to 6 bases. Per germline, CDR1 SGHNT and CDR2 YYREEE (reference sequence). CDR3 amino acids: CASSLVQNNEQFF. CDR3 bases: TGTGCCAGCAGCTTGGTCCAGAACAATGAGCAGTTCTTC. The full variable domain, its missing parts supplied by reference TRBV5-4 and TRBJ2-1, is ETGVTQSPTHLIKTRGQQVTLRCSSQSGHNTVSWYQQALGQGPQFIFQYYREEENGRGNFPPRFSGLQFPNYSSELNVNALELDDSALYLCASSLVQNNEQFFGPGTRLTVL.

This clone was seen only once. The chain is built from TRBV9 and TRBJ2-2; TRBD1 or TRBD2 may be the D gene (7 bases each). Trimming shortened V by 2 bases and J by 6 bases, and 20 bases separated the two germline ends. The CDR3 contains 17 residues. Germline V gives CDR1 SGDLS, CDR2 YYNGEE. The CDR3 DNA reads TGTGCCAGCAGCGTGATCCCAGGGGGGGGTTTCGCCGGGGAGCTGTTTTTT. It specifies CASSVIPGGGFAGELFF.

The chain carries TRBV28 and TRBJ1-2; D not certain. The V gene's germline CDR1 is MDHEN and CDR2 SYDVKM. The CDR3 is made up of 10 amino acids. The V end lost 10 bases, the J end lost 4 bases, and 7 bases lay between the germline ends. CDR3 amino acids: CATGRYGYTF. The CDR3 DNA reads TGTGCCACCGGACGCTATGGCTACACCTTC.

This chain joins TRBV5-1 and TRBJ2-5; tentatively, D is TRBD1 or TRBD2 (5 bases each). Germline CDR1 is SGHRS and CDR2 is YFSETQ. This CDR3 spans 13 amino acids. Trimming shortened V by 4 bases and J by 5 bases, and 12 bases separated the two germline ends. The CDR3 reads CASSIGTGETQYF. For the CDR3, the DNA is TGCGCCAGCAGCATCGGGACGGGGGAGACCCAGTACTTC.

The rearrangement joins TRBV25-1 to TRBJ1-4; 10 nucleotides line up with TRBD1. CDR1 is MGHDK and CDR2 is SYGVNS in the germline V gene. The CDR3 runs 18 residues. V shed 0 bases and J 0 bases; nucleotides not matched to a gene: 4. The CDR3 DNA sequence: TGTGCCAGCAGTGAATACTGGGGACAGGGGCCAACTAATGAAAAACTGTTTTTT. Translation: CASSEYWGQGPTNEKLFF.

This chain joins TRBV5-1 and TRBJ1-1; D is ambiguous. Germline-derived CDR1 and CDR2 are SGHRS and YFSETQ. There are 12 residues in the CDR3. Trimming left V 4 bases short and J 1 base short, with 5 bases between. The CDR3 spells CASSVANTEAFF. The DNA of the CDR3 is TGCGCCAGCAGCGTAGCGAACACTGAAGCTTTCTTT.

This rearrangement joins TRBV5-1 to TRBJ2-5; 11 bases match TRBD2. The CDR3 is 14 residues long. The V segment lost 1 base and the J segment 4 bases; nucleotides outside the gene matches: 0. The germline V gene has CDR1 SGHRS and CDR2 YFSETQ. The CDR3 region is CASSLLAGGETQYF. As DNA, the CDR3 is TGCGCCAGCAGCTTGCTAGCGGGGGGAGAGACCCAGTACTTC. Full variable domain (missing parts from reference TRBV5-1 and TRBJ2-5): KAGVTQTPRYLIKTRGQQVTLSCSPISGHRSVSWYQQTPGQGLQFLFEYFSETQRNKGNFPGRFSGRQFSNSRSEMNVSTLELGDSALYLCASSLLAGGETQYFGPGTRLLVL.

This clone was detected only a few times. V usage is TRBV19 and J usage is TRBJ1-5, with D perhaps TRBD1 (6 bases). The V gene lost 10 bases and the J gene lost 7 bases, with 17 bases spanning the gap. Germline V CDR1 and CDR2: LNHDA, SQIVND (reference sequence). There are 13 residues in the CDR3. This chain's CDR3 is CATGTGLGQPQHF. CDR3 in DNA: TGTGCCACCGGAACAGGGTTGGGACAGCCCCAGCATTTT.

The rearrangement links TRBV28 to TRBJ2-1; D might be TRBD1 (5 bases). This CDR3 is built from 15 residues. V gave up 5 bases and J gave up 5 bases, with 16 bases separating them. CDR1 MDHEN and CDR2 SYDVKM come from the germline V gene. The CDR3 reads CASSALIQGNNEQFF. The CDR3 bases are TGTGCCAGCAGTGCCCTGATCCAGGGAAACAATGAGCAGTTCTTC.

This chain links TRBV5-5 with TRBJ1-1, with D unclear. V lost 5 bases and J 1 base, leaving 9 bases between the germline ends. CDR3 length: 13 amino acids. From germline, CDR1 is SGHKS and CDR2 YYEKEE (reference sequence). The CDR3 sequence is CASRSRTNTEAFF. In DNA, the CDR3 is TGTGCCAGCAGGAGTAGAACGAACACTGAAGCTTTCTTT.

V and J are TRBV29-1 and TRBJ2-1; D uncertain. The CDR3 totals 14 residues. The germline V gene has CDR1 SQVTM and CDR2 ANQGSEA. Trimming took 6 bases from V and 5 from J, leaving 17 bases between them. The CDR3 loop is CSVGAVSFDNEQFF. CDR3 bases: TGCAGCGTAGGCGCCGTGTCGTTCGACAATGAGCAGTTCTTC.

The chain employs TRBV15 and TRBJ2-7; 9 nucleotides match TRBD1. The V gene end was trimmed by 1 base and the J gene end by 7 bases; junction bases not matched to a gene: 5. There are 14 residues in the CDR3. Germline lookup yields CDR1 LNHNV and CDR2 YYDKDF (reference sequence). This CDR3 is CATSRGTGALEQYF. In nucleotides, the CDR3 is TGTGCCACCAGCAGAGGGACAGGGGCCCTTGAGCAGTACTTC.

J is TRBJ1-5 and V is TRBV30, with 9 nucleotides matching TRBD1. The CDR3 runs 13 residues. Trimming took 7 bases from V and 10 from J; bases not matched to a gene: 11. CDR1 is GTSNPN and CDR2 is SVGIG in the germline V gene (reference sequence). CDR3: CAFDTRTGAPQHF. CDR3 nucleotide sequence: TGTGCCTTCGACACCCGGACAGGGGCCCCCCAGCATTTT.

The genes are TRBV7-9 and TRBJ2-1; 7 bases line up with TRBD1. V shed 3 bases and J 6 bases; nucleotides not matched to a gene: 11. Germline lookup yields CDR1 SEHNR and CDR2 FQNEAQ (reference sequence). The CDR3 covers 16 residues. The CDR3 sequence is CASSLGLNRGVNEQFF. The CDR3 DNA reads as TGTGCCAGCAGCTTGGGCCTGAACAGGGGCGTCAATGAGCAGTTCTTC.

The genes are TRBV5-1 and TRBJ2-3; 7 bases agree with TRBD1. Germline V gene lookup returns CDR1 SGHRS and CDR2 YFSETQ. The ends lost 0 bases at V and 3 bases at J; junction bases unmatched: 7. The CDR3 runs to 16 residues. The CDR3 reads CASSLATGWLTDTQYF. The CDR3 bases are TGCGCCAGCAGCTTGGCGACAGGGTGGTTGACAGATACGCAGTATTTT.

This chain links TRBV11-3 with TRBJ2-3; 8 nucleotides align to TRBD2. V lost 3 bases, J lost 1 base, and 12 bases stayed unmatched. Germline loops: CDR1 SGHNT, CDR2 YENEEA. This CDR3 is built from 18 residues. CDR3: CASSFFGGGTGGTDTQYF. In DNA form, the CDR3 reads TGTGCCAGCAGCTTCTTCGGCGGGGGGACGGGGGGCACAGATACGCAGTATTTT.

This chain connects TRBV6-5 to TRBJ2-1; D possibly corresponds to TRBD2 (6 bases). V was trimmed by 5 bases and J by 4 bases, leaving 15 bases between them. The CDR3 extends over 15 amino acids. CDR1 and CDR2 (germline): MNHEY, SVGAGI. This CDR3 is CASSVVERVYNEQFF. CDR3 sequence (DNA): TGTGCCAGCAGTGTCGTCGAGCGGGTTTACAATGAGCAGTTCTTC.

In DNA form, the CDR3 reads TGTGCCAGCAGCCAAGACAGGGCTTCGAATGAAAAACTGTTTTTT. This encodes CASSQDRASNEKLFF. The V call is TRBV4-2, the J call TRBJ1-4, with a weak D call TRBD1 (5 bases). From germline, CDR1 is LGHNA and CDR2 YNFKEQ. CDR3 length: 15 amino acids. V lost 0 bases and J 5 bases, leaving 10 bases between the germline ends.

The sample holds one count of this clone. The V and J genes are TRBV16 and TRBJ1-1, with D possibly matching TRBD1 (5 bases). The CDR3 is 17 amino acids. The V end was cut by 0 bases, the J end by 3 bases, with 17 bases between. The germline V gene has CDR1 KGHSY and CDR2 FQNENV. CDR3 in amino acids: CASSQSIGGRGDTEAFF. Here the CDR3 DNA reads TGTGCCAGCAGCCAATCGATCGGGGGTCGGGGTGACACTGAAGCTTTCTTT.

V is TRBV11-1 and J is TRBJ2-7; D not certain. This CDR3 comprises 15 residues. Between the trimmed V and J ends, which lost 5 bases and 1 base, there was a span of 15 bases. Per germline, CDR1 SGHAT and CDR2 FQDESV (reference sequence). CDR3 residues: CASSPLAKPSYEQYF. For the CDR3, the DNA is TGTGCCAGCAGCCCTTTGGCAAAACCTTCCTACGAGCAGTACTTC.